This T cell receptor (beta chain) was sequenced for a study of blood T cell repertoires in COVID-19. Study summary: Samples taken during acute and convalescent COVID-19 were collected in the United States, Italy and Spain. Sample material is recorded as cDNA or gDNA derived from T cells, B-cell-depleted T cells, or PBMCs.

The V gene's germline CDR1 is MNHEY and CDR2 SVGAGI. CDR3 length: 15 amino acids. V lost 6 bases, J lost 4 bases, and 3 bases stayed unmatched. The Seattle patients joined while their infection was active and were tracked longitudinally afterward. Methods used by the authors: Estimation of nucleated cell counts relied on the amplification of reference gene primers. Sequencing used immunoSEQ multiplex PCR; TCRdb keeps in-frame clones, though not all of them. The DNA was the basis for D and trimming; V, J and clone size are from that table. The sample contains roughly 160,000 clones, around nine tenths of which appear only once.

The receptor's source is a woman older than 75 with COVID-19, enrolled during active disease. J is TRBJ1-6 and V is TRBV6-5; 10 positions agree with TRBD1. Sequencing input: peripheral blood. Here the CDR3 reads CASSRDRGYNSPLHF. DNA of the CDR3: TGTGCCAGCAGCCGGGACAGGGGTTATAATTCACCCCTCCACTTT.